Each of the 11 T cell receptor beta chains below was sequenced from the same sample in a study of blood T cell repertoires in COVID-19. Clones were read by immunoSEQ multiplex PCR, and TCRdb kept only the in-frame ones, dropping some. The profile shows about 40,000 clones, roughly 85% of them singletons. Sequenced material: peripheral blood. Receptors were obtained from a man aged 35 to 55 with active COVID-19.

The rearrangement uses TRBV6-6 and TRBJ1-1; D remains unclear. Germline-derived CDR1 and CDR2 are MNHNY and SVGAGI (reference sequence). V lost 8 bases and J 1 base, leaving 8 bases between the germline ends. The CDR3 runs to 12 residues. The CDR3 loop is CASLEPNTEAFF. Here the CDR3 DNA reads TGTGCCAGCCTTGAGCCGAACACTGAAGCTTTCTTT.

The CDR3 coding sequence is TGTGCCAGCGGTGAACAGGGAGAGGACACTGAAGCTTTCTTT. It encodes CASGEQGEDTEAFF. This chain uses TRBV28 with TRBJ1-1, with D maybe TRBD1 (6 bases). V gave up 8 bases and J gave up 3 bases, with 16 bases separating them. The CDR3 length is 14 residues. The germline gives CDR1 MDHEN, CDR2 SYDVKM.

The chain couples TRBV3-1 (or the pseudogene TRBV3-2) to TRBJ2-1; no reliable D call. CDR1 is LGHDT and CDR2 is YNNKEL in the germline V gene (reference sequence). V lost 3 bases and J 2 bases, leaving 11 bases between the germline ends. This CDR3 is 15 amino acids long. The CDR3 coding sequence is TGTGCCAGCAGCCAGTCGGAGCAACCCTACAATGAGCAGTTCTTC. This gives the protein CASSQSEQPYNEQFF.

The rearrangement joins TRBV5-1 to TRBJ1-2, with D uncertain. This CDR3 comprises 13 residues. From germline, CDR1 is SGHRS and CDR2 YFSETQ. V was pared by 2 bases and J by 1 base, with 6 bases between. CDR3 sequence (DNA): TGCGCCAGCAGCTTTGCGGGTAACTATGGCTACACCTTC. It translates to CASSFAGNYGYTF.

The chain uses TRBV6-5 and TRBJ2-1, with TRBD2 matching 11 bases. The germline V gene encodes CDR1 MNHEY and CDR2 SVGAGI. The CDR3 loop spans 14 amino acids. The V segment lost 6 bases and the J segment 5 bases; nucleotides outside the gene matches: 3. The chain's CDR3 is CASRLAGGHNEQFF. The CDR3 region has the DNA TGTGCCAGCAGGCTAGCGGGAGGACACAATGAGCAGTTCTTC.

The table lists this clone with a few counts. The chain links TRBV20-1 to TRBJ1-6, with D possibly being TRBD1 (6 bases). V was shortened by 5 bases and J by 9 bases, with 8 bases between the two germline ends. In germline, CDR1 is DFQATT, CDR2 SNEGSKA (reference sequence). The CDR3 has 11 amino acids. The CDR3 bases are TGCAGTGCTTTCAGGGGTTCACCCCTCCACTTT. Amino acid sequence: CSAFRGSPLHF.

This rearrangement joins TRBV12-5 to TRBJ1-2; TRBD1 is a possible D gene (5 bases). The CDR3 is made up of 15 amino acids. Germline lookup yields CDR1 LGHNT and CDR2 FRNRAP. V was trimmed by 0 bases and J by 4 bases, leaving 12 bases between them. CDR3 region: CASGLVRDRAYGYTF. In DNA, the CDR3 is TGTGCTAGTGGTTTGGTACGAGACAGAGCCTATGGCTACACCTTC.

V is TRBV11-2 and J is TRBJ1-2; 10 nucleotides line up with TRBD1. The ends lost 2 bases at V and 0 bases at J; junction bases unmatched: 6. Looked up from germline, CDR1 is SGHAT and CDR2 is FQNNGV. The CDR3 contains 17 residues. The CDR3 bases are TGTGCCAGCAGCTTAAGGGACAGGGGAAAGCCTAACTATGGCTACACCTTC. It translates to CASSLRDRGKPNYGYTF.

The gene calls are TRBV6-4 and TRBJ2-2, with 10 bases aligning to TRBD2. J lost 5 bases, V lost 5 bases, and 5 bases had no gene match. CDR3 size: 15 residues. CDR1 and CDR2 (germline): MRHNA, SNTAGT. CDR3 sequence reads: CASSLSSGSTGELFF. In DNA, the CDR3 is TGTGCCAGCAGTTTATCTAGCGGGAGTACCGGGGAGCTGTTTTTT.

The gene calls are TRBV24-1 and TRBJ2-7, with TRBD2 identical over 7 bases. This CDR3 comprises 16 residues. V gave up 0 bases and J gave up 3 bases; unmatched junction bases: 7. CDR1 is KGHDR, CDR2 SFDVKD, per germline. The CDR3 DNA reads as TGTGCCACCAGTGATTTGGGGCAGGGAGGGTACTACGAGCAGTACTTC. Its translation: CATSDLGQGGYYEQYF.

V and J are TRBV9 and TRBJ2-7; possibly TRBD1 for D (5 bases). Trimming stripped 2 bases from V and 5 bases from J, with 14 bases between. The CDR3 runs 14 residues. In germline, CDR1 is SGDLS, CDR2 YYNGEE. CDR3 in DNA: TGTGCCAGCAGCGTGGGGCCCCAGGGCCACGAGCAGTACTTC. Protein: CASSVGPQGHEQYF.